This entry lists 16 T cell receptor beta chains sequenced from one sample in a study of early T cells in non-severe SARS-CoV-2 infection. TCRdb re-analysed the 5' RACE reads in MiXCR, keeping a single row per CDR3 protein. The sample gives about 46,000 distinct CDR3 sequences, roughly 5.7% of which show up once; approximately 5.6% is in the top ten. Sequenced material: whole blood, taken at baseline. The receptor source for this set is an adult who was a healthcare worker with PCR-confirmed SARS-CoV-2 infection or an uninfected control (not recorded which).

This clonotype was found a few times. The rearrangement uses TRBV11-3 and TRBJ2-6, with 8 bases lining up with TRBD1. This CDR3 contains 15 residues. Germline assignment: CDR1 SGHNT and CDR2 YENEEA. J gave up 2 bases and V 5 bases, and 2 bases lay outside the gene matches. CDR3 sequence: CASSQGAAGANVLTF. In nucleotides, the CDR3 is TGTGCCAGCAGCCAGGGGGCGGCTGGGGCCAACGTCCTGACTTTC.

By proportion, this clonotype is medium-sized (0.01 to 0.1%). CDR3 sequence reads: CASSPPQTGLYEQYF. Here the CDR3 DNA reads TGTGCCAGCAGCCCCCCCCAGACCGGCCTCTACGAGCAGTACTTC. The chain has TRBV11-2 and TRBJ2-7; D unclear. Trimming cost V 5 bases and J 3 bases, with 17 bases left between them. Germline lookup yields CDR1 SGHAT and CDR2 FQNNGV. The CDR3 sequence is 15 residues long.

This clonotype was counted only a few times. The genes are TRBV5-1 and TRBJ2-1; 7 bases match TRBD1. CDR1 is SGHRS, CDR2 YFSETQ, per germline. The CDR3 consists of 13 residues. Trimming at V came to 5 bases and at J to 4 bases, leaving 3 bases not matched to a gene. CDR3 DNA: TGCGCCAGCAGAGGACAGGCTTACAATGAGCAGTTCTTC. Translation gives CASRGQAYNEQFF.

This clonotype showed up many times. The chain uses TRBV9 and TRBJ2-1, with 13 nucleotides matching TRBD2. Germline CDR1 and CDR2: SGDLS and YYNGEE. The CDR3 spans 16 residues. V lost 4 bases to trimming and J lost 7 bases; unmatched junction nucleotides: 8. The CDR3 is CASSPPGLAGRNEQFF. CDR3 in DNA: TGTGCCAGCAGCCCTCCGGGACTAGCGGGACGGAATGAGCAGTTCTTC.

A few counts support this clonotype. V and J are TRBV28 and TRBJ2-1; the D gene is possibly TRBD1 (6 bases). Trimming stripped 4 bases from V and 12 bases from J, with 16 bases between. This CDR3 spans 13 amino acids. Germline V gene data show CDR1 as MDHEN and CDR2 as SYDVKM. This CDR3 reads CASSSSGAQGQFF. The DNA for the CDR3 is TGTGCCAGCAGTTCCTCAGGGGCGCAGGGGCAGTTCTTC.

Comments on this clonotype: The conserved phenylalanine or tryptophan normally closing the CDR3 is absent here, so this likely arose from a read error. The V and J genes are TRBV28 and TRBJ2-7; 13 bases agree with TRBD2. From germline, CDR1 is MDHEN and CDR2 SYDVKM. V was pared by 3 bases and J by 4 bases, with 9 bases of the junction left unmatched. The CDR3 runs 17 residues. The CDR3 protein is CASSFLHGTSGKYEQYL. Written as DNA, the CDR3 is TGTGCCAGCAGTTTCTTACACGGGACTAGCGGGAAATACGAGCAGTACCTC.

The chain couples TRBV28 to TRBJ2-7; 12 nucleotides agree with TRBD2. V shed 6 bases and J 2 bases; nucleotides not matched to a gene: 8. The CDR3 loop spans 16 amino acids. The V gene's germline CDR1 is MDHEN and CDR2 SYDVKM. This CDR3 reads CASSRTSGTIPYEQYF. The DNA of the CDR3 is TGTGCCAGCAGCCGGACTAGCGGGACTATCCCCTACGAGCAGTACTTC.

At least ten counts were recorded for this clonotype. Here the CDR3 reads CASSQEWWGNTEAFF. CDR3 coding DNA: TGTGCCAGCAGCCAAGAGTGGTGGGGGAACACTGAAGCTTTCTTT. The chain has TRBV3-1 and TRBJ1-1; unclear D gene. Trimming removed 0 bases from V and 1 base from J, with 9 bases in between. The CDR3 has 15 amino acids. CDR1 is LGHDT, CDR2 YNNKEL, per germline (reference sequence).

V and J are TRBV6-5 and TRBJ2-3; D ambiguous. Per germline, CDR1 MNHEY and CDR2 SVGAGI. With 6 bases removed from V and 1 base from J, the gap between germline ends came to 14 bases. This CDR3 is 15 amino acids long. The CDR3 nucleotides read TGTGCCAGCAGACCCGATACGGTTCGCACAGATACGCAGTATTTT. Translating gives CASRPDTVRTDTQYF.

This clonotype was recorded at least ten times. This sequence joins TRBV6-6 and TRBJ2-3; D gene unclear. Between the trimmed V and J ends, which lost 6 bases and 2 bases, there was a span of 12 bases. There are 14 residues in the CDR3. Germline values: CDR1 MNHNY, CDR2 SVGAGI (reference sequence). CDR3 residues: CASRLTSSTDTQYF. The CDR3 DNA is TGTGCCAGCAGACTCACTTCCTCCACAGATACGCAGTATTTT.

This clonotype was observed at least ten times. The CDR3 loop is CASSFRTGTGYGYTF. DNA of the CDR3: TGTGCCAGCAGCTTTAGGACAGGGACGGGCTATGGCTACACCTTC. The rearrangement uses TRBV12-3 or TRBV12-4 and TRBJ1-2; 8 bases map to TRBD1. V was pared by 6 bases and J by 4 bases, with 10 bases of the junction left unmatched. The CDR3 covers 15 residues.

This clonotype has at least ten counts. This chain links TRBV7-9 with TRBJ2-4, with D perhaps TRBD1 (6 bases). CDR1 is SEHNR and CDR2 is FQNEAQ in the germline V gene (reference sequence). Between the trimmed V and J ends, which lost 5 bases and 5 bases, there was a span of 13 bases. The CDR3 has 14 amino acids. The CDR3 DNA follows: TGTGCCAGCAGCCCGAGACAGGTCGAAAACATTCAGTACTTC. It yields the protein CASSPRQVENIQYF. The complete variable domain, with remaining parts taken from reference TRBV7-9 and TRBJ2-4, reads DTGVSQNPRHKITKRGQNVTFRCDPISEHNRLYWYRQTLGQGPEFLTYFQNEAQLEKSRLLSDRFSAERPKGSFSTLEIQRTEQGDSAMYLCASSPRQVENIQYFGAGTRLSVL.

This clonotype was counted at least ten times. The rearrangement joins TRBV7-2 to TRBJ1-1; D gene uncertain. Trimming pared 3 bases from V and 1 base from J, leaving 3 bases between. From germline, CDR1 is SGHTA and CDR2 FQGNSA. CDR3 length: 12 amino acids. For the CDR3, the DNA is TGTGCCAGCAGCTTCGGGAACACTGAAGCTTTCTTT. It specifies CASSFGNTEAFF.

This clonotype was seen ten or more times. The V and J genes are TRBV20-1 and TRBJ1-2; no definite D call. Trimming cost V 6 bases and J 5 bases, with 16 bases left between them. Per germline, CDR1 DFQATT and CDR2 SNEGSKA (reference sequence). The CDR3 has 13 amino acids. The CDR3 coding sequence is TGCAGTGCCATCGGACCCGGCCGGTATGGCTACACCTTC. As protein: CSAIGPGRYGYTF.

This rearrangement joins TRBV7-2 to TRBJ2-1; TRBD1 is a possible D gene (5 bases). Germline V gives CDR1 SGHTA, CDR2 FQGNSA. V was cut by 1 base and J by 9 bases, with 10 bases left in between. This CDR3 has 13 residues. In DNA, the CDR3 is TGTGCCAGCAGCTTAGGGGGCCAGGGTGAGCAGTTCTTC. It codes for CASSLGGQGEQFF.

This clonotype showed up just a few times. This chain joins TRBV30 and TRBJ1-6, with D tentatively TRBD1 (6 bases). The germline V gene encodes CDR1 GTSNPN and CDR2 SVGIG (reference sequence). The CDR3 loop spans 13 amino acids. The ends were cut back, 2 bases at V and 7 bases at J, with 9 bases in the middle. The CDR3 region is CAWSLGANSPLHF. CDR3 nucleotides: TGTGCCTGGAGTCTGGGGGCCAATTCACCCCTCCACTTT.